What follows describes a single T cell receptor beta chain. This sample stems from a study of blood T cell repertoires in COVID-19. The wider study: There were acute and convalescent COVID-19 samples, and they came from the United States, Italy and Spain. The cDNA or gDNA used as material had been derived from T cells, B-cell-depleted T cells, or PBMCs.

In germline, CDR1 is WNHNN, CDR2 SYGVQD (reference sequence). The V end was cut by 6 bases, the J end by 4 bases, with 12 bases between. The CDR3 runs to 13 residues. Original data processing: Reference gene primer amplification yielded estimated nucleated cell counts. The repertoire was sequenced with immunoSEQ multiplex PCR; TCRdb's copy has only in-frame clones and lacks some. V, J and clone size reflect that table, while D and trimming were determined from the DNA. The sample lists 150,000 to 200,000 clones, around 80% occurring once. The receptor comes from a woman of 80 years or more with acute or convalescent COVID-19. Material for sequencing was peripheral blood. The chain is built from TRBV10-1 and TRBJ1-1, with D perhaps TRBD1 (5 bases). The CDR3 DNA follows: TGCGCCAGCAGACAAGGGGAAAGCACTGAAGCTTTCTTT. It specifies CASRQGESTEAFF.